This T cell receptor beta chain was identified in a study of blood T cell repertoires in COVID-19 (dated by TCRdb to 2019 to 2021). Study-wide context: Collaborator samples came from the United States, Italy and Spain and covered acute and convalescent phases of COVID-19. The repertoires were released in a freely available public database meant as a resource for research on the immune response to SARS-CoV-2. The material from the prospective study consisted of cDNA or gDNA derived from T cells, B-cell-depleted T cells, or PBMCs. Samples came from the ongoing ImmuneRACE study (first 160 participants) plus 1,254 subjects from 6 global collaborators. A de-identified subject ID, COVID-19 status, age in years and sex were almost always included in the sample metadata. Deeply sampled blood TCRbeta repertoires from subjects exposed to, actively infected with, or recovered from COVID-19 were included in the dataset. HLA class I and class II types, where available, came from metadata supplied by the sample provider rather than from assay-based typing.

General findings and caveats noted by the study authors: How much clinical and demographic metadata was included differed by source and by participant, and the metadata was provided uncurated.

Participants in the prospective study were enrolled through a virtual design, were aged roughly 18 to 100 years, and lived in under 25 United States geographic areas. In the prospective study, participants were assigned to cohorts based on the clinical history participants reported in a screening survey and a study questionnaire. For ImmuneRACE Cohort 3, a participant was defined as recovered based on two consecutive negative NP/OP PCR tests, clearance by a healthcare professional, or resolution of symptoms. In the prospective study, mobile phlebotomists collected whole blood, serum and a nasopharyngeal or oropharyngeal swab from each participant. Participants in the prospective study had the option to provide additional blood draws and questionnaires over an approximately 2-month period. Blood samples from the prospective study were shipped frozen or at room temperature prior to DNA extraction.

TCRbeta CDR3 regions were amplified from genomic DNA using the immunoSEQ Assay, a bias-controlled multiplex PCR. As for the authors' bioinformatics: Within the assay, amplification of reference gene primers was used to estimate how many nucleated cells each sample contained. To quantify the absolute abundance of each unique TCRbeta CDR3 rearrangement, sequence reads were collapsed and filtered. For each sample, productive Simpson clonality was calculated as the square root of Simpson's diversity index across productive rearrangements. In its TCRdb copy, this immuneACCESS table keeps in-frame sequences only and misses some clones. Where compared with another copy, unresolved V genes explain less than half of these, and the others have no known cause. V and J calls plus clone size are reproduced from that table; the DNA served to infer D and trimming. The sample table contains about 200,000 clones; only one count was recorded for approximately 84% of them. Around 7.5% of the sample is in the top ten clones.

Trimming removed 4 bases from V and 7 bases from J; the gene matches leave 6 bases unexplained. In the germline V gene (reference sequence), CDR1 corresponds to GTSNPN and CDR2 to SVGIG. Measured from the cysteine to the phenylalanine, the CDR3 is 13 residues long. Of all the DNA, just the CDR3 is kept, 39 bases in frame from base 1. There are a few counts of this clone. No cognate antigen has been identified for it. No base-level quality is on record; no much larger clone is a single base apart. The sequenced sample consisted of PBMCs or T cells enriched from blood (not recorded which). This receptor was taken from a man aged 35-49 years who had recovered from COVID-19. Recombination joined TRBV30 with TRBJ2-4, with TRBD2 matching 8 junction bases. The bases read TGTGCCTGGAATCTCGGGGGGGCGAACATTCAGTACTTC. The resulting protein is CAWNLGGANIQYF.